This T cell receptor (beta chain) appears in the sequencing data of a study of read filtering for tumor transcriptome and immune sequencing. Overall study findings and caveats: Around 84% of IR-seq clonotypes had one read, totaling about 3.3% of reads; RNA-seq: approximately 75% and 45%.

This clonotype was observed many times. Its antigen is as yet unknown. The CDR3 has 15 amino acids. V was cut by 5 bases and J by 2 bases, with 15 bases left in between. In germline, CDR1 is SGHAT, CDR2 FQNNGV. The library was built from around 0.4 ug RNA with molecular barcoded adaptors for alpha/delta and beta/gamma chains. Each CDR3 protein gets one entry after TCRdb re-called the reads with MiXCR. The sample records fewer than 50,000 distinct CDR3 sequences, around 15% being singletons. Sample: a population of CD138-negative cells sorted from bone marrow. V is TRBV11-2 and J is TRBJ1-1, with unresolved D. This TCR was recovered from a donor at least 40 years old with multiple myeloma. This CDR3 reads CASSPWAGFNTEAFF. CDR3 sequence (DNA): TGTGCCAGCAGCCCTTGGGCGGGCTTTAACACTGAAGCTTTCTTT.